A single sample is the source of the 28 T cell receptor beta chains below, sequenced in a study of blood T cell repertoires in COVID-19 (TCRdb year 2020). Libraries came from the immunoSEQ multiplex PCR assay. What TCRdb holds here is the immuneACCESS table cut down to in-frame rearrangements. Part of the clones is not present; checked against another copy, under half of the missing clones reflect an unresolved V gene, and the others are unexplained. The sample contains under 85,000 clones, about 85% of them found a single time. Just under 6% of the sample belongs to the ten largest clones. The specimen sequenced was peripheral blood. All receptors come from a man between 60 and 70 years old with active or convalescent COVID-19.

This clone has a count of ten or more. The chain carries TRBV5-6 and TRBJ1-1, with a weak D call TRBD1 (5 bases). This CDR3 has 17 residues. V lost 5 bases to trimming and J lost 3 bases, with 23 bases between them. Germline V gives CDR1 SGHDT, CDR2 YYEEEE. The chain's CDR3 is CASSPLALRGVDTEAFF. CDR3 DNA sequence: TGTGCCAGCAGTCCGCTGGCCCTACGGGGGGTGGACACTGAAGCTTTCTTT.

This chain connects TRBV19 to TRBJ2-5; 10 bases map to TRBD2. With 4 bases clipped from V and 4 bases from J, the junction kept 6 bases outside the gene matches. The germline gives CDR1 LNHDA, CDR2 SQIVND (reference sequence). The CDR3 has 15 amino acids. The CDR3 DNA reads TGTGCCAGTAGTAGTATGGGACTAGCGACAGAGACCCAGTACTTC. Its protein is CASSSMGLATETQYF.

The chain has TRBV7-2 and TRBJ1-4; TRBD1 aligns across 8 bases. V lost 2 bases and J lost 5; bases outside the gene matches: 7. The CDR3 loop spans 16 amino acids. Germline-derived CDR1 and CDR2 are SGHTA and FQGNSA. The CDR3 DNA follows: TGTGCCAGCAGCTTAAGGTTCGGGACAGGAAATGAAAAACTGTTTTTT. As protein: CASSLRFGTGNEKLFF.

This clone was counted a single time. The rearrangement uses TRBV3-1 (or the pseudogene TRBV3-2) and TRBJ2-7, with D perhaps matching TRBD2 (5 bases). The CDR3 totals 11 residues. The germline V gene encodes CDR1 LGHDT and CDR2 YNNKEL (reference sequence). V lost 8 bases to trimming and J lost 1 base, with 6 bases between them. CDR3 loop: CASRDSYEQYF. In DNA, the CDR3 is TGTGCCAGCCGGGATTCCTACGAGCAGTACTTC.

This clone was found many times. V is TRBV19 and J is TRBJ1-1; 9 bases are a match to TRBD1. Germline CDR1 reads LNHDA; CDR2 reads SQIVND (reference sequence). This CDR3 region has 15 residues. The trim removed 5 bases at V and 3 bases at J, leaving 7 bases unmatched. The CDR3 DNA reads TGTGCCAGTAGTCCAACCCGGACAGGGGACACTGAAGCTTTCTTT. Protein product: CASSPTRTGDTEAFF.

DNA of the CDR3: TGTGCCAGCAGACGGGAAAGGGTCGGGCCTAATGAAAAACTGTTTTTT. Its translation is CASRRERVGPNEKLFF. The chain joins TRBV27 to TRBJ1-4; no reliable D call. Looked up from germline, CDR1 is MNHEY and CDR2 is SMNVEV (reference sequence). Trimming left V 6 bases short and J 3 bases short, with 17 bases between. The CDR3 consists of 16 residues.

The rearrangement uses TRBV7-9 and TRBJ2-1; 9 bases map to TRBD2. Germline V gives CDR1 SEHNR, CDR2 FQNEAQ (reference sequence). With V trimmed by 1 base and J by 8 bases, 6 bases remained unmatched. The CDR3 length is 15 residues. CDR3 nucleotides: TGTGCCAGCAGCTTAGTGGGGACTAGCATTCATGAGCAGTTCTTC. Translation gives CASSLVGTSIHEQFF.

The V and J genes are TRBV10-3 and TRBJ2-1; 10 bases line up with TRBD1. Trimming at V came to 9 bases and at J to 6 bases, leaving 5 bases not matched to a gene. Germline lookup yields CDR1 ENHRY and CDR2 SYGVKD. This CDR3 has 13 residues. CDR3 sequence: CAIATGGPNEQFF. The CDR3 nucleotides are TGTGCCATAGCGACAGGGGGCCCCAATGAGCAGTTCTTC.

The chain recombines TRBV7-9 with TRBJ1-4; TRBD1 matches at 9 bases. Germline V gene sequence: CDR1 SEHNR, CDR2 FQNEAQ (reference sequence). Unmatched junction bases numbered 8, after V lost 4 bases and J lost 2 bases. This CDR3 has 17 amino acids. In nucleotides, the CDR3 is TGTGCCAGCAGCTCCAAGACAGGGGGTCGGACTAATGAAAAACTGTTTTTT. It encodes CASSSKTGGRTNEKLFF. The complete variable domain, with remaining parts taken from reference TRBV7-9 and TRBJ1-4, reads DTGVSQNPRHKITKRGQNVTFRCDPISEHNRLYWYRQTLGQGPEFLTYFQNEAQLEKSRLLSDRFSAERPKGSFSTLEIQRTEQGDSAMYLCASSSKTGGRTNEKLFFGSGTQLSVL.

The chain couples TRBV10-3 to TRBJ2-7; 7 bases agree with TRBD1. The CDR3 is 12 residues long. Looked up from germline, CDR1 is ENHRY and CDR2 is SYGVKD. With 10 bases clipped from V and 4 bases from J, the junction kept 7 bases outside the gene matches. The CDR3 sequence is CATSGTEYEQYF. The CDR3 bases are TGTGCCACCTCCGGGACAGAATACGAGCAGTACTTC.

The J gene is TRBJ2-5, the V gene TRBV5-1, with TRBD2 as a possible D gene (6 bases). This CDR3 spans 14 amino acids. The V end lost 4 bases, the J end lost 4 bases, and 14 bases lay between the germline ends. Germline lookup yields CDR1 SGHRS and CDR2 YFSETQ. CDR3 sequence: CASSLGEAGETQYF. CDR3 DNA: TGCGCCAGCAGCCTGGGGGAAGCGGGAGAGACCCAGTACTTC.

The chain links TRBV5-1 to TRBJ1-2; TRBD1 aligns across 10 bases. V shed 3 bases, J shed 2 bases, and the junction held 7 bases outside the gene matches. This CDR3 is built from 16 residues. Germline V gene lookup returns CDR1 SGHRS and CDR2 YFSETQ. CDR3 nucleotide sequence: TGCGCCAGCAGCTCCGGGACAGGGGAGAGAAACTATGGCTACACCTTC. Translating gives CASSSGTGERNYGYTF.

The rearrangement links TRBV7-9 to TRBJ2-3; 7 nucleotides match TRBD2. This CDR3 contains 17 residues. CDR1 is SEHNR, CDR2 FQNEAQ, per germline (reference sequence). Trimming took 1 base from V and 1 from J; bases not matched to a gene: 8. In nucleotides, the CDR3 is TGTGCCAGCAGCTTAGGCGGGCGGGGGAGTGGCACAGATACGCAGTATTTT. As protein: CASSLGGRGSGTDTQYF.

As regards this clone: One end of the junction fails to match germline, which may point to a read error. The rearrangement links TRBV12-3 or TRBV12-4 to TRBJ1-3, with a possible D match to TRBD1 (5 bases). The CDR3 is 13 residues long. CDR3 DNA: TGTGCCACCCTAGGGGAATTGGGTGGAAACACCATCTTT. Encoded protein: CATLGELGGNTIF.

The rearrangement joins TRBV9 to TRBJ2-3; 14 bases match TRBD2. The CDR3 loop spans 18 amino acids. Germline V gene sequence: CDR1 SGDLS, CDR2 YYNGEE. Unmatched junction bases numbered 7, after V lost 0 bases and J lost 4 bases. The CDR3 DNA is TGTGCCAGCAGCGTAGCTACTGGGACTAGCGGGGGTCCAGATACGCAGTATTTT. It yields the protein CASSVATGTSGGPDTQYF.

This chain uses TRBV4-2 with TRBJ1-2; 9 nucleotides match TRBD1. CDR3 length: 14 residues. V was pared by 4 bases and J by 8 bases, with 8 bases of the junction left unmatched. The germline V gene encodes CDR1 LGHNA and CDR2 YNFKEQ. CDR3 in amino acids: CASSPMDRGGGYTF. For the CDR3, the DNA is TGTGCCAGCAGCCCGATGGACAGGGGTGGAGGCTACACCTTC.

This clone appeared a few times. The gene calls are TRBV10-3 and TRBJ2-7, with D perhaps matching TRBD1 (7 bases). The V end lost 4 bases, the J end lost 2 bases, and 15 bases lay between the germline ends. Germline lookup yields CDR1 ENHRY and CDR2 SYGVKD. The CDR3 totals 15 residues. The CDR3 region is CAISGGTELTYEQYF. The CDR3 DNA reads TGTGCCATCAGTGGCGGGACAGAGCTTACCTACGAGCAGTACTTC.

This rearrangement joins TRBV7-2 to TRBJ1-6; D gene unclear. Germline CDR1 is SGHTA and CDR2 is FQGNSA. The CDR3 covers 16 residues. Trimming removed 5 bases from V and 4 bases from J, with 15 bases in between. CDR3 amino acids: CASSPAGQRYNSPLHF. The CDR3 DNA reads TGTGCCAGCAGCCCGGCGGGTCAGCGGTATAATTCACCCCTCCACTTT.

This clone was detected only once. The rearrangement joins TRBV18 to TRBJ1-1, with D perhaps matching TRBD1 (6 bases). This CDR3 comprises 15 residues. Germline assignment: CDR1 KGHSH and CDR2 LQKENI. V was trimmed by 1 base and J by 5 bases, leaving 14 bases between them. The CDR3: CASSPLQGLGTEAFF. The CDR3 region has the DNA TGTGCCAGCTCACCACTACAGGGTTTAGGGACTGAAGCTTTCTTT. Variable domain in full (rest from reference TRBV18 and TRBJ1-1): NAGVMQNPRHLVRRRGQEARLRCSPMKGHSHVYWYRQLPEEGLKFMVYLQKENIIDESGMPKERFSAEFPKEGPSILRIQQVVRGDSAAYFCASSPLQGLGTEAFFGQGTRLTVV.

J is TRBJ2-6 and V is TRBV7-2; TRBD2 matches 11 bases. The J segment lost 0 bases and the V segment lost 5 bases, leaving 6 bases of the junction unmatched. The CDR3 is 18 amino acids. Germline CDR1 SGHTA, CDR2 FQGNSA. The CDR3 sequence: CASSQGTSGISGANVLTF. The CDR3 bases are TGTGCCAGCAGCCAAGGGACTAGCGGCATCTCTGGGGCCAACGTCCTGACTTTC.

The chain couples TRBV6-5 to TRBJ2-7; TRBD1 matches 7 bases. After removal of 7 bases from V and 4 bases from J, the junction contained 10 bases not matched to a gene. The CDR3 totals 14 residues. CDR1 is MNHEY, CDR2 SVGAGI, per germline. The CDR3 spells CASNSGTAIYEQYF. DNA for the CDR3: TGTGCCAGCAACTCCGGGACAGCGATTTACGAGCAGTACTTC.

CDR3 in DNA: TGCAGCGCGGACAGGGGTCCAGGCAATGAGCAGTTCTTC. Protein: CSADRGPGNEQFF. V gene TRBV29-1 combines with J gene TRBJ2-1, with 9 positions matching TRBD1. The CDR3 is 13 amino acids. Germline-derived CDR1 and CDR2 are SQVTM and ANQGSEA. V dropped 7 bases and J dropped 6; count of bases not matched to a gene: 7.

The chain couples TRBV9 to TRBJ2-7; tentatively, D is TRBD2 (7 bases). The V end lost 3 bases, the J end lost 6 bases, and 16 bases lay between the germline ends. Looked up from germline, CDR1 is SGDLS and CDR2 is YYNGEE. The length of the CDR3 is 14 residues. CDR3 sequence (DNA): TGTGCCAGCAGCGCCGACGGGGGGCTCGGCGAGCAGTACTTC. Amino acid sequence: CASSADGGLGEQYF.

The chain carries TRBV7-8 and TRBJ1-5; the match to TRBD1 covers 7 bases. The V gene end was trimmed by 0 bases and the J gene end by 10 bases; junction bases not matched to a gene: 9. This CDR3 is 15 amino acids long. Per germline, CDR1 SGHVS and CDR2 FQNEAQ. CDR3 DNA: TGTGCCAGCAGCTTAGCTAATGGACAGGCCCGTCCCCAGCATTTT. Translated, it gives CASSLANGQARPQHF.

A note on this clone: The junction departs from the called germline gene at one end, perhaps through a read error. This chain connects TRBV5-6 to TRBJ2-1; tentative D call: TRBD1 (6 bases). This CDR3 has 15 amino acids. Looked up from germline, CDR1 is SGHDT and CDR2 is YYEEEE. CDR3 DNA: TGTGCCAGCAGCTTGGGCAGGGGATCCTTCAATGAGCAGTTCTTC. It encodes CASSLGRGSFNEQFF.

The chain has TRBV5-1 and TRBJ1-4, with 8 positions matching TRBD1. CDR1 and CDR2 (germline): SGHRS, YFSETQ. The ends lost 3 bases at V and 7 bases at J; junction bases unmatched: 5. The CDR3 consists of 14 residues. The CDR3 region has the DNA TGCGCCAGCAGCTCCGCAGGGGGCACTGAAAAACTGTTTTTT. It encodes CASSSAGGTEKLFF.

The CDR3 here is CASSYSTGLMNTEAFF. The DNA for the CDR3 is TGTGCCAGCAGTTATAGTACGGGGTTGATGAACACTGAAGCTTTCTTT. The genes are TRBV6-2 or TRBV6-3 and TRBJ1-1; D is unresolved. The V end was cut by 3 bases, the J end by 0 bases, with 14 bases between. The germline gives CDR1 MNHEY, CDR2 SVGEGT. The CDR3 contains 16 residues.

The J gene is TRBJ2-1, the V gene TRBV6-5, with 9 nucleotides matching TRBD2. With 0 bases clipped from V and 12 bases from J, the junction kept 3 bases outside the gene matches. Germline CDR1 is MNHEY and CDR2 is SVGAGI. The CDR3 length is 13 residues. The DNA of the CDR3 is TGTGCCAGCAGTTACTCTAGCGGGGGACCGCAGTTCTTC. This translates into CASSYSSGGPQFF.